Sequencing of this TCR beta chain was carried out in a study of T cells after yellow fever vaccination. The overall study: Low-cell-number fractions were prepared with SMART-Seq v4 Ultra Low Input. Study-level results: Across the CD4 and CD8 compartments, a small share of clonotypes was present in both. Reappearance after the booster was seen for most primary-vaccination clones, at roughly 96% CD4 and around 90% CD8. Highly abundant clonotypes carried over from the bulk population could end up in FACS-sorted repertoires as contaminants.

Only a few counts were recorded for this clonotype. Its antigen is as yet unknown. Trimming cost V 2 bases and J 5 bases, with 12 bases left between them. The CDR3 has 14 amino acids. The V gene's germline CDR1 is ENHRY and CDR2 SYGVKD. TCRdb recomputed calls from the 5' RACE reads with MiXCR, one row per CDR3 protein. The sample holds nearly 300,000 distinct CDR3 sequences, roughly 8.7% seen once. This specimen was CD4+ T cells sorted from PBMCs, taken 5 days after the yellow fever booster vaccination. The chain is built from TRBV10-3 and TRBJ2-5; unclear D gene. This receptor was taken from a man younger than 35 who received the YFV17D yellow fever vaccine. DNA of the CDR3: TGTGCCATCAGTGAGAGGCCTACAAAGGAGACCCAGTACTTC. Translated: CAISERPTKETQYF.